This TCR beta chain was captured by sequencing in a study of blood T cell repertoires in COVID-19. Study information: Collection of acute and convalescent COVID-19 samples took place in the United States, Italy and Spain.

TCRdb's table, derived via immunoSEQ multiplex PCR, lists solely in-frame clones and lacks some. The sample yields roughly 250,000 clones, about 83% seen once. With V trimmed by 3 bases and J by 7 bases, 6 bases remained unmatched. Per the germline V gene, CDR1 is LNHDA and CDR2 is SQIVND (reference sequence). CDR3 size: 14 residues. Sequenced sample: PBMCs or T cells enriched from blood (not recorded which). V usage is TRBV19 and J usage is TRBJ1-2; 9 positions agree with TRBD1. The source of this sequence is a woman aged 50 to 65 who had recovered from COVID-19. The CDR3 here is CASSIDRGFGGYTF. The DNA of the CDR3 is TGTGCCAGTAGTATCGACAGGGGGTTCGGTGGCTACACCTTC.